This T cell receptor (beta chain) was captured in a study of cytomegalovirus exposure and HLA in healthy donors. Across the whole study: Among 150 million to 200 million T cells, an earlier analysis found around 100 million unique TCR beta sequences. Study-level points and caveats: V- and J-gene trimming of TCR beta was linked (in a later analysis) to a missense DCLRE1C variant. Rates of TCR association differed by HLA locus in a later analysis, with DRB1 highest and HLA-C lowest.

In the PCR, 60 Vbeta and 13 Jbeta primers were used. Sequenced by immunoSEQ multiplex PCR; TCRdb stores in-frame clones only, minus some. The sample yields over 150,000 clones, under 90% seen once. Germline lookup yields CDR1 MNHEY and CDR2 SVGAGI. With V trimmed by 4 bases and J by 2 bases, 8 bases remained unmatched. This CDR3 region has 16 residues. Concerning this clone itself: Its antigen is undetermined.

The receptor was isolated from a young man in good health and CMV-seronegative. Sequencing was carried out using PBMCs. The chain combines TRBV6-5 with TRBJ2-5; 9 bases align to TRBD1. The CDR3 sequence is CASSSTLGQGQETQYF. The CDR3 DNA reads TGTGCCAGCAGTTCCACTCTGGGACAGGGACAAGAGACCCAGTACTTC.